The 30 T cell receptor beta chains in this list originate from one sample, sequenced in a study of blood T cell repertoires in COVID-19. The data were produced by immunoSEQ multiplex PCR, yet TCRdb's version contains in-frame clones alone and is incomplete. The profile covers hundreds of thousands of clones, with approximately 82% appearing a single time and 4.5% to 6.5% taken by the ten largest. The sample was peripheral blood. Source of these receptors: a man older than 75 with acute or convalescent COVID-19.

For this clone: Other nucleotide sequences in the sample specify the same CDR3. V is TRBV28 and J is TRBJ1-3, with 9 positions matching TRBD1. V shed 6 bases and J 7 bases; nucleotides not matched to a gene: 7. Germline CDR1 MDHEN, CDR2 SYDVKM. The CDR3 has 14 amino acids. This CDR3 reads CASSLPGQGNTIYF. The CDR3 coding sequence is TGTGCCAGCAGCCTACCCGGACAGGGGAACACCATATATTTT.

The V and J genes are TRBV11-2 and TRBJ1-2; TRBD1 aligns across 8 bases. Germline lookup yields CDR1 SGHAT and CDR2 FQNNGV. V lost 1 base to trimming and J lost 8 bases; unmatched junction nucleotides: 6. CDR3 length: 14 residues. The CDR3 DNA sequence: TGTGCCAGCAGCTTAGTTAACAGGGGGTCAGGCTACACCTTC. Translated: CASSLVNRGSGYTF.

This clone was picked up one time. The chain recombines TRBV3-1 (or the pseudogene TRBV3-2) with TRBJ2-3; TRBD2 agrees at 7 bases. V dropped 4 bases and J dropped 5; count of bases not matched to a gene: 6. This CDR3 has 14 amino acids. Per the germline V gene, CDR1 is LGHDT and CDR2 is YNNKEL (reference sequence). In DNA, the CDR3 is TGTGCCAGCAGCCCCGGGGCGGGGGTAGATACGCAGTATTTT. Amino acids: CASSPGAGVDTQYF.

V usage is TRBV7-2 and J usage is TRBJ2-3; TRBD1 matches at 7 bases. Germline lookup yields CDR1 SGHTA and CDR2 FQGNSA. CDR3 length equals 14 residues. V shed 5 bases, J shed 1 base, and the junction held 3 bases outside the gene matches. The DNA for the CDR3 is TGTGCCAGCAGCAGAGGGACAGGCACAGATACGCAGTATTTT. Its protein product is CASSRGTGTDTQYF.

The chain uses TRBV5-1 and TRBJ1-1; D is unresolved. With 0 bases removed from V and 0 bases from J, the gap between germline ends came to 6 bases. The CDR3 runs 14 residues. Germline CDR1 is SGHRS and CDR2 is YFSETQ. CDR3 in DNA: TGCGCCAGCAGCTTGGGGACTTTGAACACTGAAGCTTTCTTT. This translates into CASSLGTLNTEAFF.

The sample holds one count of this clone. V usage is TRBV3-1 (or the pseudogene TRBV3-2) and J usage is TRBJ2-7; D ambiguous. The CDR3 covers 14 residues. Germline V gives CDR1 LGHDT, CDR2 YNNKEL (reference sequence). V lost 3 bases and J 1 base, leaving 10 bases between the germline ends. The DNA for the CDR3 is TGTGCCAGCAGCCAGGTGACTTCATCCTACGAGCAGTACTTC. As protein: CASSQVTSSYEQYF.

DNA of the CDR3: TGCAGCGCTACCGGGGAGAACACCGGGGAGCTGTTTTTT. Amino acids: CSATGENTGELFF. The chain recombines TRBV29-1 with TRBJ2-2, with D possibly matching TRBD2 (5 bases). The CDR3 spans 13 residues. Germline V gene lookup returns CDR1 SQVTM and CDR2 ANQGSEA. V was shortened by 7 bases and J by 1 base, with 10 bases between the two germline ends.

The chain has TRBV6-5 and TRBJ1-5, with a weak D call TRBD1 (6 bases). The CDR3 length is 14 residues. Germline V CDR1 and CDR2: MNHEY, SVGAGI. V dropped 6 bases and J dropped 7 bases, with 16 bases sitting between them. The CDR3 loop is CASSSTGPGQPQHF. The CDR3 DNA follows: TGTGCCAGCAGCTCAACAGGGCCGGGGCAGCCCCAGCATTTT.

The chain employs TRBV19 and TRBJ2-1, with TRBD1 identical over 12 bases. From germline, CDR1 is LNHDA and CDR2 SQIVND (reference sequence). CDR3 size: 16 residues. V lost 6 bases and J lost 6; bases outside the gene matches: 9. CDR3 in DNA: TGTGCCAGTAGCGGGACAGGGGGCTTTTCTGGCAATGAGCAGTTCTTC. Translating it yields CASSGTGGFSGNEQFF.

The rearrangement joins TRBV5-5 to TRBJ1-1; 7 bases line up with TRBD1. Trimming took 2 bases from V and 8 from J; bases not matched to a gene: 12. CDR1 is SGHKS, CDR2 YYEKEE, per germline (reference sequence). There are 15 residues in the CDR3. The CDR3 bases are TGTGCCAGCAGCTTCTCCGGGACAGACTTGTACGAAGCTTTCTTT. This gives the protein CASSFSGTDLYEAFF.

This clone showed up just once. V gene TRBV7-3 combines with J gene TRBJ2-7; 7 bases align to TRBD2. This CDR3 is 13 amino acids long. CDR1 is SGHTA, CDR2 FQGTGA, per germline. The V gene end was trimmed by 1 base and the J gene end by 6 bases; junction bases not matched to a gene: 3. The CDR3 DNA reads TGTGCCAGCAGCTTAATGGCTAGCGGCGAGCAGTACTTC. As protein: CASSLMASGEQYF.

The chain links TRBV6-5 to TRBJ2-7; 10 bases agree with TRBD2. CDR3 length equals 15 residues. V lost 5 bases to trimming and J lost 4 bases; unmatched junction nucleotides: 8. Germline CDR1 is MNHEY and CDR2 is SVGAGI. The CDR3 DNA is TGTGCCAGCAGTACCAGGCCTAGCGGGAGTTACGAGCAGTACTTC. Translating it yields CASSTRPSGSYEQYF.

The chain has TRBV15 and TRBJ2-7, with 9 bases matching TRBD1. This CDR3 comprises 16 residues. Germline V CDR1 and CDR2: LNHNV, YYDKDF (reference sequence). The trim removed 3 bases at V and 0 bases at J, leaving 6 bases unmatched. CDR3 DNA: TGTGCCACCAGCAGGGGACAGGGAACTGCCTCCTACGAGCAGTACTTC. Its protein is CATSRGQGTASYEQYF.

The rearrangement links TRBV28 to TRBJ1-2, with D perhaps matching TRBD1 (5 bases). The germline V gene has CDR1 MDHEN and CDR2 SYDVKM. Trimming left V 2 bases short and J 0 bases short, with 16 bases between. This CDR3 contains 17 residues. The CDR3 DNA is TGTGCCAGCAGTTTAGGTGGGTTGGGGCGATCTAACTATGGCTACACCTTC. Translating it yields CASSLGGLGRSNYGYTF.

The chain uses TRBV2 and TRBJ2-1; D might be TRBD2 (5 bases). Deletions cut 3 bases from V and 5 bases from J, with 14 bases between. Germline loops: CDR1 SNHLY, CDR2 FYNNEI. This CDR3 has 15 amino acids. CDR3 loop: CASSEEVVGNNEQFF. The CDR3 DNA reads TGTGCCAGCAGTGAGGAGGTGGTGGGAAACAATGAGCAGTTCTTC.

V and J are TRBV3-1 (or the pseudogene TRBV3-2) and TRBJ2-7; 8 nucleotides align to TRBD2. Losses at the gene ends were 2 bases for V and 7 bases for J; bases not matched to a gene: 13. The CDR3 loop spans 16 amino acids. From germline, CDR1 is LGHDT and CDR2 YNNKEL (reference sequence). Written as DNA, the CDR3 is TGTGCCAGCAGCCAATCTGGGCTAAGCGGGAGAGGGGAGCAGTACTTC. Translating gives CASSQSGLSGRGEQYF.

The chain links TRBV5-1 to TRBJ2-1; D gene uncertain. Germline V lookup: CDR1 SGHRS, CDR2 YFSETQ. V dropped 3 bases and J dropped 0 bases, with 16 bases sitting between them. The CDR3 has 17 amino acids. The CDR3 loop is CASSSRPLTGSYNEQFF. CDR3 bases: TGCGCCAGCAGCTCGCGACCTTTGACGGGCTCCTACAATGAGCAGTTCTTC.

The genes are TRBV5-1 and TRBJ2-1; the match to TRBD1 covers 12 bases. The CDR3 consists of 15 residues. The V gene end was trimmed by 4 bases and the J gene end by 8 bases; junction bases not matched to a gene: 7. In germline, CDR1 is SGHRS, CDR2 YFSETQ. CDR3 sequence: CASSEGQGAGDEQFF. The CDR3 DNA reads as TGCGCCAGCAGCGAGGGACAGGGGGCAGGCGATGAGCAGTTCTTC.

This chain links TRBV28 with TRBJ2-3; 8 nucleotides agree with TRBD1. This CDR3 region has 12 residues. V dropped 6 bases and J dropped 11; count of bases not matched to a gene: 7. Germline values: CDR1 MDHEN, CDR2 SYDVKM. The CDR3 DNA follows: TGTGCCAGCAGCCGTGGACAGGGAGAGCAGTATTTT. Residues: CASSRGQGEQYF.

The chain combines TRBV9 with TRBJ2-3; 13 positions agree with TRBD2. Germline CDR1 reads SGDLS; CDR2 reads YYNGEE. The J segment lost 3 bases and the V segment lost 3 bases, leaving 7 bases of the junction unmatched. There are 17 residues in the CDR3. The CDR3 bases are TGTGCCAGCAGCGGTCGGACTAGCGGGAGTTTGACAGATACGCAGTATTTT. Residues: CASSGRTSGSLTDTQYF.

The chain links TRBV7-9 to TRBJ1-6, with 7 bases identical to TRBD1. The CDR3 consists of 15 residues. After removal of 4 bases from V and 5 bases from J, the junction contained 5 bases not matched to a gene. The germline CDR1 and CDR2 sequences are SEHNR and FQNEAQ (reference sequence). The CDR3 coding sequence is TGTGCCAGCAGCTCGCGACAGGGCGATAATTCACCCCTCCACTTT. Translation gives CASSSRQGDNSPLHF.

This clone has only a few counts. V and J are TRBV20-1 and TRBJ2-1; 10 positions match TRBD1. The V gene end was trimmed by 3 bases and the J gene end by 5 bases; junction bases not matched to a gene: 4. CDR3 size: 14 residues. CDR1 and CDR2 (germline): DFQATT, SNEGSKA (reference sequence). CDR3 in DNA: TGCAGTGCTAGTCCCGGGACAGGGGACAATGAGCAGTTCTTC. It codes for CSASPGTGDNEQFF.

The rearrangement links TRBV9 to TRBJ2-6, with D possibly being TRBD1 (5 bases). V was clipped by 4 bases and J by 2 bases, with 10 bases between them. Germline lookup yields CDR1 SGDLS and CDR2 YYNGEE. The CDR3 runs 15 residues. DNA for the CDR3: TGTGCCAGCAGCCGCCCCAGGGCTGGGGCCAACGTCCTGACTTTC. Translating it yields CASSRPRAGANVLTF.

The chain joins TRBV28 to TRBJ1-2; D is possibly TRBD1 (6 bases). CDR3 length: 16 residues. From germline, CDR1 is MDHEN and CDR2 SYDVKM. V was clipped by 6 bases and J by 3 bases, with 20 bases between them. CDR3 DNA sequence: TGTGCCAGCAGCACCTCCCGGACAGAAGGTTACTATGGCTACACCTTC. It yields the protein CASSTSRTEGYYGYTF.

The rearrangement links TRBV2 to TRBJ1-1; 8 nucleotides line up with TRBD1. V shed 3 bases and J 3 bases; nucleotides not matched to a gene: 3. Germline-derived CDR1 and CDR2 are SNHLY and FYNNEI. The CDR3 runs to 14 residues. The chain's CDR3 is CASSDRTGHTEAFF. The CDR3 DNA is TGTGCCAGCAGTGACAGGACAGGGCACACTGAAGCTTTCTTT.

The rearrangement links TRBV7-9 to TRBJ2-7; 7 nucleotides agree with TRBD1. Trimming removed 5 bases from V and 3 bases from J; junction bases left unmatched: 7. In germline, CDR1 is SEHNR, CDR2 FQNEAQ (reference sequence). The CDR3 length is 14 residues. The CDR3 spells CASSMLGTDYEQYF. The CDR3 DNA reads TGTGCCAGCAGCATGCTCGGGACAGACTACGAGCAGTACTTC.

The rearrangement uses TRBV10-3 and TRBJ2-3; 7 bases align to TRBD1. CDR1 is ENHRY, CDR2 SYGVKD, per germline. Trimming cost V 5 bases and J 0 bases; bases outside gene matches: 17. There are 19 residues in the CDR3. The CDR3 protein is CAISPDRSRSTTSTDTQYF. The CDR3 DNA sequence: TGTGCCATCAGTCCGGACAGGTCCAGATCAACCACTAGCACAGATACGCAGTATTTT.

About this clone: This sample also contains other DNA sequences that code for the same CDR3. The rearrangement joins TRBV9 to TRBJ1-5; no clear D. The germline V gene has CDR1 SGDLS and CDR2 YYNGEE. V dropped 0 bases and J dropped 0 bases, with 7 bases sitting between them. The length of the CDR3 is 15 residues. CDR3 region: CASSVGGDSNQPQHF. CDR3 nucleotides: TGTGCCAGCAGCGTAGGAGGTGATAGCAATCAGCCCCAGCATTTT.

The CDR3 DNA follows: TGCGCCAGCAGTGCAACTAGCGGGGGGGCCGGCATCGGGGAGCAGTACTTC. Encoded protein: CASSATSGGAGIGEQYF. This chain uses TRBV10-2 with TRBJ2-7; 13 positions match TRBD2. The CDR3 totals 17 residues. V shed 4 bases and J 7 bases; nucleotides not matched to a gene: 13. Germline-derived CDR1 and CDR2 are WSHSY and SAAADI.

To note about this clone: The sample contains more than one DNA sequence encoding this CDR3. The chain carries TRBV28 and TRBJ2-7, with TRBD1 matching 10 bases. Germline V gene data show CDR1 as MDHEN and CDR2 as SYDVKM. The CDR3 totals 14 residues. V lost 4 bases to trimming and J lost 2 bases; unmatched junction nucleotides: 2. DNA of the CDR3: TGTGCCAGCAGTTCGGGACAGGGGCCCTACGAGCAGTACTTC. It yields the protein CASSSGQGPYEQYF.